The TCR beta chain described here comes from a study of blood T cell repertoires in COVID-19. The V end lost 4 bases, the J end lost 3 bases, and 9 bases lay between the germline ends. Germline V gives CDR1 LGHDT, CDR2 YNNKEL (reference sequence). There are 13 residues in the CDR3. The method was immunoSEQ multiplex PCR; TCRdb's version includes in-frame clones alone and lacks a portion of them. The sample includes around 30,000 clones, 70% to 80% of them seen just once. The sequence was collected from a woman in her sixties or seventies with acute or convalescent COVID-19. Sequenced: peripheral blood. The chain combines TRBV3-1 (or the pseudogene TRBV3-2) with TRBJ2-5, with D possibly being TRBD2 (6 bases). CDR3 coding DNA: TGTGCCAGCAGCCTTAGCGGAGAAGAGACCCAGTACTTC. As protein: CASSLSGEETQYF.